These 23 T cell receptor beta chains originate from one sample sequenced in a study of T-cell memory formation after mild COVID-19. TCRdb recomputed calls from the 5' RACE reads with MiXCR, one row per CDR3 protein. The sample has under 250,000 distinct CDR3 sequences, 15% to 17% seen once. The sequencing sample was made of PBMCs or a T cell subset sorted from them (not recorded which). These receptors were collected from an adult woman who had mild COVID-19 (a few samples of this study predate the infection). Cell type and time point are not known.

At least ten counts were recorded for this clonotype. The chain has TRBV5-1 and TRBJ2-5; D possibly corresponds to TRBD1 (6 bases). Looked up from germline, CDR1 is SGHRS and CDR2 is YFSETQ. V was trimmed by 3 bases and J by 1 base, leaving 10 bases between them. This CDR3 region has 14 residues. DNA of the CDR3: TGCGCCAGCAGCTACGGACAGACCCAAGAGACCCAGTACTTC. As protein: CASSYGQTQETQYF.

In this sample, this clonotype turned up a few times. The J gene is TRBJ2-1, the V gene TRBV30, with TRBD2 matching over 12 bases. This CDR3 region has 17 residues. Germline V gene sequence: CDR1 GTSNPN, CDR2 SVGIG (reference sequence). V gave up 1 base and J gave up 8 bases; unmatched junction bases: 12. The CDR3: CAWSGLLLAGGIYEQFF. CDR3 in DNA: TGTGCCTGGAGTGGACTCTTACTAGCGGGAGGAATCTATGAGCAGTTCTTC.

This clonotype was counted only a few times. The chain employs TRBV19 and TRBJ1-5, with D possibly being TRBD1 (5 bases). With 3 bases removed from V and 10 bases from J, the gap between germline ends came to 16 bases. This CDR3 is built from 14 residues. Germline V gives CDR1 LNHDA, CDR2 SQIVND (reference sequence). The CDR3 loop reads CASSIEGPRYPQHF. In nucleotides, the CDR3 is TGTGCCAGTAGTATCGAGGGGCCTCGGTACCCCCAGCATTTT.

The gene calls are TRBV20-1 and TRBJ2-2; perhaps TRBD1 as D (5 bases). The germline CDR1 and CDR2 sequences are DFQATT and SNEGSKA (reference sequence). This CDR3 spans 13 amino acids. V gave up 1 base and J gave up 5 bases, with 8 bases separating them. The CDR3: CSARAGATGELFF. The CDR3 coding sequence is TGCAGTGCTAGAGCTGGGGCTACCGGGGAGCTGTTTTTT.

The table lists this clonotype with a few counts. The chain employs TRBV5-1 and TRBJ2-3; 8 bases map to TRBD1. Losses at the gene ends were 3 bases for V and 0 bases for J; bases not matched to a gene: 3. Germline V gene sequence: CDR1 SGHRS, CDR2 YFSETQ. The CDR3 sequence is 15 residues long. The CDR3 nucleotides read TGCGCCAGCAGCTCGCGACAGGGGAGCACAGATACGCAGTATTTT. It translates to CASSSRQGSTDTQYF.

This clonotype appeared many times. The genes are TRBV29-1 and TRBJ2-5, with TRBD1 matching 9 bases. Germline CDR1 SQVTM, CDR2 ANQGSEA. V gave up 5 bases and J gave up 4 bases; unmatched junction bases: 5. The CDR3 length is 13 residues. Here the CDR3 DNA reads TGCAGCGTTAGAAGGGGACAGGGAGAGACCCAGTACTTC. Protein sequence: CSVRRGQGETQYF.

This clonotype has just a few counts. The chain carries TRBV5-1 and TRBJ1-2; D possibly corresponds to TRBD1 (6 bases). The CDR3 runs to 13 residues. V was trimmed by 3 bases and J by 8 bases, leaving 14 bases between them. From germline, CDR1 is SGHRS and CDR2 YFSETQ. The CDR3: CASSSPEGVGYTF. CDR3 coding DNA: TGCGCCAGCAGCTCCCCGGAGGGGGTCGGCTACACCTTC.

This clonotype was picked up a small number of times. The V call is TRBV27, the J call TRBJ1-2; 7 nucleotides align to TRBD1. The CDR3 has 14 amino acids. The germline CDR1 and CDR2 sequences are MNHEY and SMNVEV (reference sequence). The V gene end was trimmed by 3 bases and the J gene end by 2 bases; junction bases not matched to a gene: 3. CDR3 nucleotide sequence: TGTGCCAGCAGTTTCCAGACAGGGAACTATGGCTACACCTTC. The encoded protein is CASSFQTGNYGYTF.

This clonotype showed up just a few times. The V and J genes are TRBV20-1 and TRBJ1-1, with D possibly matching TRBD1 (6 bases). V dropped 4 bases and J dropped 5 bases, with 17 bases sitting between them. This CDR3 is 14 amino acids long. The germline gives CDR1 DFQATT, CDR2 SNEGSKA (reference sequence). CDR3 protein: CSATAGGAWTEAFF. The CDR3 DNA reads TGCAGTGCTACGGCGGGGGGGGCTTGGACTGAAGCTTTCTTT.

This clonotype has just a few counts. The rearrangement links TRBV5-6 to TRBJ2-5; maybe TRBD2 (6 bases). CDR1 is SGHDT and CDR2 is YYEEEE in the germline V gene. Trimming removed 0 bases from V and 5 bases from J, with 17 bases in between. The CDR3 totals 16 residues. Written as DNA, the CDR3 is TGTGCCAGCAGCTTGGACCCCACGGGAGTAGGGGAGACCCAGTACTTC. Translated: CASSLDPTGVGETQYF.

This clonotype was counted a few times. The rearrangement joins TRBV28 to TRBJ1-1; no definite D call. The CDR3 consists of 12 residues. V was pared by 2 bases and J by 11 bases, with 12 bases between. CDR1 MDHEN and CDR2 SYDVKM come from the germline V gene. The DNA for the CDR3 is TGTGCCAGCAGTTTACGTAGCCTCGAGGCTTTCTTT. Translation gives CASSLRSLEAFF.

There are a few counts of this clonotype. The gene calls are TRBV29-1 and TRBJ1-1; 8 positions match TRBD1. Germline V gene lookup returns CDR1 SQVTM and CDR2 ANQGSEA. J was trimmed by 7 bases and V by 7 bases; bases with no gene match: 5. The length of the CDR3 is 11 residues. Here the CDR3 reads CSADRAGEAFF. The CDR3 DNA is TGCAGCGCGGACAGGGCGGGTGAAGCTTTCTTT.

In this sample, this clonotype turned up a few times. The chain combines TRBV6-6 with TRBJ1-1; perhaps TRBD1 as D (6 bases). This CDR3 spans 13 amino acids. V lost 2 bases and J lost 4, with 8 bases in between. In germline, CDR1 is MNHNY, CDR2 SVGAGI (reference sequence). The CDR3 bases are TGTGCCAGCAGTTACGAGGGGGTCACTGAAGCTTTCTTT. It yields the protein CASSYEGVTEAFF.

This clonotype was observed a handful of times. The chain recombines TRBV5-6 with TRBJ2-6; 11 bases agree with TRBD2. CDR3 length: 18 residues. Losses at the gene ends were 5 bases for V and 1 base for J; bases not matched to a gene: 8. CDR1 SGHDT and CDR2 YYEEEE come from the germline V gene. The CDR3 reads CASSGAGLADSGANVLTF. The DNA of the CDR3 is TGTGCCAGCAGTGGGGCGGGACTAGCGGATTCTGGGGCCAACGTCCTGACTTTC.

The chain carries TRBV7-2 and TRBJ2-3; TRBD2 aligns across 12 bases. The CDR3 length is 17 residues. The ends lost 6 bases at V and 0 bases at J; junction bases unmatched: 7. Germline V lookup: CDR1 SGHTA, CDR2 FQGNSA. The CDR3 sequence is CASSPRLAGESTDTQYF. In DNA, the CDR3 is TGTGCCAGCAGTCCTCGACTAGCGGGGGAGAGCACAGATACGCAGTATTTT.

In this sample, this clonotype turned up once. This chain joins TRBV5-6 and TRBJ2-2; possibly TRBD2 for D (6 bases). V was clipped by 7 bases and J by 1 base, with 14 bases between them. CDR3 length: 15 amino acids. Germline CDR1 SGHDT, CDR2 YYEEEE. CDR3 nucleotide sequence: TGTGCCAGCTTCTGGGGCGGGGAGAACACCGGGGAGCTGTTTTTT. Protein sequence: CASFWGGENTGELFF.

This clonotype was found many times. The chain is built from TRBV6-1 and TRBJ1-5, with D possibly matching TRBD1 (6 bases). The CDR3 runs 14 residues. Germline V gene data show CDR1 as MNHNS and CDR2 as SASEGT. Trimming stripped 7 bases from V and 6 bases from J, with 16 bases between. In DNA form, the CDR3 reads TGTGCCAGCAAGTCGGACGGGGGGCGTCAGCCCCAGCATTTT. Translating gives CASKSDGGRQPQHF.

The chain links TRBV7-9 to TRBJ2-3; D is unclear. The germline V gene has CDR1 SEHNR and CDR2 FQNEAQ (reference sequence). The ends were cut back, 5 bases at V and 1 base at J, with 16 bases in the middle. The CDR3 contains 16 residues. The CDR3 spells CASSKRDLIRTDTQYF. CDR3 nucleotides: TGTGCCAGCAGCAAACGAGACCTCATTCGCACAGATACGCAGTATTTT.

V gene TRBV5-1 combines with J gene TRBJ2-5, with 7 bases that match TRBD2. V was pared by 0 bases and J by 2 bases, with 7 bases of the junction left unmatched. The CDR3 consists of 16 residues. CDR1 and CDR2 (germline): SGHRS, YFSETQ. The CDR3 loop is CASSLGPAGRQETQYF. The CDR3, as DNA: TGCGCCAGCAGCTTGGGTCCCGCCGGGAGGCAAGAGACCCAGTACTTC.

The CDR3: CASSLAGIVTGELFF. The CDR3, as DNA: TGTGCCAGCAGCTTAGCCGGCATCGTCACCGGGGAGCTGTTTTTT. The chain uses TRBV7-9 and TRBJ2-2; no clear D. Trimming left V 0 bases short and J 4 bases short, with 9 bases between. The CDR3 covers 15 residues. Looked up from germline, CDR1 is SEHNR and CDR2 is FQNEAQ (reference sequence).

V and J are TRBV5-6 and TRBJ1-2, with TRBD1 matching over 7 bases. Germline CDR1 reads SGHDT; CDR2 reads YYEEEE. The length of the CDR3 is 15 residues. V dropped 1 base and J dropped 0; count of bases not matched to a gene: 3. CDR3 loop: CASSLRGPANYGYTF. As DNA, the CDR3 is TGTGCCAGCAGCTTGAGGGGGCCAGCTAACTATGGCTACACCTTC.

This clonotype was recorded many times. The chain links TRBV18 to TRBJ2-1; TRBD2 matches at 10 bases. The CDR3 length is 17 residues. The V segment lost 0 bases and the J segment 3 bases; nucleotides outside the gene matches: 5. Germline V gene lookup returns CDR1 KGHSH and CDR2 LQKENI. The CDR3 here is CASSPPVAGGNYNEQFF. The CDR3 DNA is TGTGCCAGCTCACCACCGGTAGCGGGGGGTAACTACAATGAGCAGTTCTTC.

The V gene is TRBV7-2, the J gene TRBJ2-7, with D perhaps assigned TRBD1 or TRBD2 (5 bases each). Germline V lookup: CDR1 SGHTA, CDR2 FQGNSA. Trimming removed 6 bases from V and 4 bases from J, with 19 bases in between. This CDR3 spans 15 amino acids. The CDR3 DNA reads as TGTGCCAGCAGTCCTACGGGACCGAGAGATTACGAGCAGTACTTC. This codes for CASSPTGPRDYEQYF.